These 11 T cell receptor beta chains were all obtained from the same sample, sequenced in a study of OX40 agonist ivuxolimab in advanced cancers. Sequencing used immunoSEQ multiplex PCR; TCRdb keeps in-frame clones, though not all of them. The data contain approximately 100,000 clones, 80% to 90% of them singletons. Specimen: CD4+ or CD8+ T cells sorted from blood, collected in a trial of the OX40 agonist ivuxolimab. The receptors were sampled from an adult with an advanced solid tumor such as melanoma, head and neck, liver or kidney cancer.

This clone appeared a few times. The CDR3 sequence: CASIKTSGGGEQYF. The CDR3 region has the DNA TGTGCCAGCATAAAGACTAGCGGGGGCGGGGAGCAGTACTTC. V usage is TRBV2 and J usage is TRBJ2-7, with 12 bases aligning to TRBD2. This CDR3 region has 14 residues. The V gene end was trimmed by 7 bases and the J gene end by 7 bases; junction bases not matched to a gene: 8. Germline-derived CDR1 and CDR2 are SNHLY and FYNNEI.

This chain links TRBV18 with TRBJ2-1, with 9 bases fitting TRBD2. Germline values: CDR1 KGHSH, CDR2 LQKENI. The CDR3 has 14 amino acids. J was trimmed by 6 bases and V by 4 bases; bases with no gene match: 4. CDR3 residues: CASSLLAGTNEQFF. CDR3 DNA: TGTGCCAGCTCACTTCTAGCGGGGACCAATGAGCAGTTCTTC.

V usage is TRBV19 and J usage is TRBJ2-7; 7 nucleotides agree with TRBD1. Germline V CDR1 and CDR2: LNHDA, SQIVND (reference sequence). The CDR3 runs to 14 residues. After removal of 2 bases from V and 6 bases from J, the junction contained 7 bases not matched to a gene. Here the CDR3 reads CASSIRHSGGEQYF. CDR3 nucleotides: TGTGCCAGTAGTATACGCCATTCAGGGGGCGAGCAGTACTTC.

This clone was observed at least ten times. One end of the junction fails to match germline, which may point to a read error. V gene TRBV7-2 combines with J gene TRBJ1-2, with TRBD1 identical over 9 bases. Germline lookup yields CDR1 SGHTA and CDR2 FQGNSA. The length of the CDR3 is 12 residues. The CDR3 is CASSPERTGENF. In DNA, the CDR3 is TGTGCCAGCAGCCCCGAGAGGACAGGGGAAAACTTC.

The rearrangement links TRBV19 to TRBJ1-5; 10 bases map to TRBD1. Germline V gene sequence: CDR1 LNHDA, CDR2 SQIVND (reference sequence). CDR3 size: 14 residues. V was clipped by 6 bases and J by 3 bases; unmatched bases: 2. For the CDR3, the DNA is TGTGCCAGTAGAGGGACAGGGGCCAATCAGCCCCAGCATTTT. Translated: CASRGTGANQPQHF.

This chain uses TRBV7-2 with TRBJ1-4; a weak D match, TRBD1 (6 bases). This CDR3 comprises 13 residues. The ends were cut back, 6 bases at V and 5 bases at J, with 10 bases in the middle. The germline V gene has CDR1 SGHTA and CDR2 FQGNSA. CDR3 DNA sequence: TGTGCCAGCAGTCAGGGGAGAAATGAAAAACTGTTTTTT. Protein product: CASSQGRNEKLFF.

In DNA, the CDR3 is TGCGCCAGCAGCCTGAGGGACTACGGGGAGCAGTACTTC. Amino acid sequence: CASSLRDYGEQYF. The V call is TRBV10-2, the J call TRBJ2-7, with 7 bases matching TRBD2. The CDR3 is made up of 13 amino acids. V shed 6 bases and J 7 bases; nucleotides not matched to a gene: 9. Germline lookup yields CDR1 WSHSY and CDR2 SAAADI.

This clone has only one observation. J is TRBJ2-3 and V is TRBV19, with D maybe TRBD2 (5 bases). Trimming removed 1 base at V and 9 bases at J, with 8 bases between. The V gene's germline CDR1 is LNHDA and CDR2 SQIVND (reference sequence). This CDR3 has 12 residues. CDR3 amino acids: CASSIGRETQYF. The CDR3 nucleotides are TGTGCCAGTAGTATAGGTCGGGAAACGCAGTATTTT.

The gene calls are TRBV9 and TRBJ2-1, with 7 bases identical to TRBD2. Germline V gives CDR1 SGDLS, CDR2 YYNGEE. The CDR3 sequence is 15 residues long. With V trimmed by 2 bases and J by 4 bases, 6 bases remained unmatched. CDR3 sequence: CASSVEGRAYNEQFF. The CDR3 DNA is TGTGCCAGCAGCGTTGAGGGGAGGGCGTACAATGAGCAGTTCTTC.

The chain links TRBV19 to TRBJ2-1; D might be TRBD1 (6 bases). The CDR3 is 17 residues long. Per the germline V gene, CDR1 is LNHDA and CDR2 is SQIVND (reference sequence). The V and J ends lost 8 bases and 7 bases respectively, with 27 bases between them. The CDR3 is CASSQGLGNGFMNEQFF. CDR3 in DNA: TGTGCCAGTTCCCAGGGGTTGGGAAATGGATTTATGAATGAGCAGTTCTTC.

V and J are TRBV11-2 and TRBJ1-1, with a possible D match to TRBD1 (5 bases). The germline V gene has CDR1 SGHAT and CDR2 FQNNGV. V was cut by 0 bases and J by 6 bases, with 5 bases left in between. The CDR3 sequence is 12 residues long. CDR3 sequence (DNA): TGTGCCAGCAGCTTAGACAGGGCTGAAGCTTTCTTT. It translates to CASSLDRAEAFF.